The entry below describes one TCR beta chain. In the source study's methods: Using reference gene primer amplification, nucleated cell counts were estimated. Using immunoSEQ multiplex PCR, the repertoire was profiled, and TCRdb retains in-frame clones only, with some absent. V and J calls plus clone size are reproduced from that table; the DNA served to infer D and trimming. The sample records about 220,000 clones, more than 85% being singletons. These data come from a study of blood T cell repertoires in COVID-19. Study as a whole: Samples came from the United States, Italy and Spain, spanning acute and convalescent COVID-19.

CDR1 SGHDT and CDR2 YYEEEE come from the germline V gene. There are 16 residues in the CDR3. The germline V and J ends were trimmed by 5 bases and 1 base, with 18 bases remaining between them. Sequenced material: peripheral blood. The rearrangement uses TRBV5-6 and TRBJ1-1; D not resolved. The clonotype was recovered from a man aged 35-49 years with active or convalescent COVID-19. CDR3 in amino acids: CASRTGGRRGNTEAFF. CDR3 DNA sequence: TGTGCCAGCAGAACTGGTGGGAGGCGGGGGAACACTGAAGCTTTCTTT.